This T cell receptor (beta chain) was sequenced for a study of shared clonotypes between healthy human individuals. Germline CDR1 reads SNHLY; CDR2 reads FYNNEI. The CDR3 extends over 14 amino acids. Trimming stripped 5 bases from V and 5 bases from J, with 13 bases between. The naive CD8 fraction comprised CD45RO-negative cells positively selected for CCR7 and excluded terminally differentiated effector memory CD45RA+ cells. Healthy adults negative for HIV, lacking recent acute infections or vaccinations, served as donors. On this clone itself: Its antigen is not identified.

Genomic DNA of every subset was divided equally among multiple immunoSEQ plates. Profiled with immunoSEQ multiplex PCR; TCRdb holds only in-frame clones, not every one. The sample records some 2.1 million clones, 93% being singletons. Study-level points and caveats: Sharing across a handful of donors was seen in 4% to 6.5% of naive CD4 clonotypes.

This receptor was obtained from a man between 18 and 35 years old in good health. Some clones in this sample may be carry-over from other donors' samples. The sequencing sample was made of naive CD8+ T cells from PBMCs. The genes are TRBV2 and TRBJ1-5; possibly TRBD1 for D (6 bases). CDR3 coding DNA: TGTGCCAGCAGTCCTACAGGGACCCATCAGCCCCAGCATTTT. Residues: CASSPTGTHQPQHF.